This paragraph reports one TCR beta chain. Its matching antigen is unknown. These data are taken from a study of OX40 agonist ivuxolimab in advanced cancers. The overall study: Previous treatment with anti-PD-1, anti-PD-L1 or anti-CTLA-4 therapy was allowed; 40% had received some. Overall study findings and caveats: Among T cells, CD8+ cells averaged more expanded clones than CD4+ cells.

Profiling relied on immunoSEQ multiplex PCR, and the TCRdb table lists in-frame clones only, not all of them. The repertoire holds around 74,000 clones, with approximately 90% as singletons. The receptor comes from an adult with an advanced solid tumor such as melanoma, head and neck, liver or kidney cancer. Sample: CD4+ or CD8+ T cells sorted from blood, taken in a trial of the OX40 agonist ivuxolimab.

The CDR3 reads CSVSWWDGTGGSYEQYF. The CDR3 nucleotides are TGCAGCGTTTCGTGGTGGGACGGGACAGGGGGCTCCTACGAGCAGTACTTC. This chain joins TRBV29-1 and TRBJ2-7, with 11 nucleotides matching TRBD1. CDR1 and CDR2 from the germline V gene are SQVTM and ANQGSEA. The CDR3 length is 17 residues. The V segment lost 5 bases and the J segment 0 bases; nucleotides outside the gene matches: 12.